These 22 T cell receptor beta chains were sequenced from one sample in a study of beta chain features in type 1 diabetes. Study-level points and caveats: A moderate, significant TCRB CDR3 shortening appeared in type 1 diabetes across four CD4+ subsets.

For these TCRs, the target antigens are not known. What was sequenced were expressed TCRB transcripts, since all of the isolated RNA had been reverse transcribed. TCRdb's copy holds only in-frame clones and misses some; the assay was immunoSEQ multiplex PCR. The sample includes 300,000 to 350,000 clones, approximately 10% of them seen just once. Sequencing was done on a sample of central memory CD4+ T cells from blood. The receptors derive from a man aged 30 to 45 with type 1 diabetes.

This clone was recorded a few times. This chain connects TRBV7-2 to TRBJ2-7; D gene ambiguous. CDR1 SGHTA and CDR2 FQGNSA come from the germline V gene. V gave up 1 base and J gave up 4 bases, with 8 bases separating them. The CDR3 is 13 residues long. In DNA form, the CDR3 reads TGTGCCAGCAGCTTAGGTCGGGTATACGAGCAGTACTTC. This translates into CASSLGRVYEQYF.

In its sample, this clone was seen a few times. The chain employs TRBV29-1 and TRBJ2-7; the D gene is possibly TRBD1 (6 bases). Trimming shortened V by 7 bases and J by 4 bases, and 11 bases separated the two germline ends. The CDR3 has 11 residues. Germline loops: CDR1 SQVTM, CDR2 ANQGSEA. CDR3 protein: CSGTESYEQYF. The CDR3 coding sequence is TGCAGCGGGACAGAATCGTACGAGCAGTACTTC.

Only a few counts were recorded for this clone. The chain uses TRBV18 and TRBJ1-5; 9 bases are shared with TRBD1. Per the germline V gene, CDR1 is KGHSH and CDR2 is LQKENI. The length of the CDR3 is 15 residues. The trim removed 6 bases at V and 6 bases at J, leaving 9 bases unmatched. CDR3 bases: TGTGCCAGCTCCCCGGGACAGGGTGTCTCTCAGCCCCAGCATTTT. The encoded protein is CASSPGQGVSQPQHF.

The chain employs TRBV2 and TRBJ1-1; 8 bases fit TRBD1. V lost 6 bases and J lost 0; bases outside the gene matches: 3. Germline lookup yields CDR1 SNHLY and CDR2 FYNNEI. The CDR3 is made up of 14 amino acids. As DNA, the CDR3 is TGTGCCAGCAGGCGACAGGGGATGAACACTGAAGCTTTCTTT. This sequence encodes CASRRQGMNTEAFF.

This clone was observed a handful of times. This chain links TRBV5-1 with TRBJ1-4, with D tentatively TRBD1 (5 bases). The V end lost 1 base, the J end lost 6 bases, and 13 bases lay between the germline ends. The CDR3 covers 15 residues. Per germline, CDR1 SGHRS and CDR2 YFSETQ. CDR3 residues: CASSLFGRADEKLFF. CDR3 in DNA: TGCGCCAGCAGCTTGTTCGGCAGGGCCGATGAAAAACTGTTTTTT.

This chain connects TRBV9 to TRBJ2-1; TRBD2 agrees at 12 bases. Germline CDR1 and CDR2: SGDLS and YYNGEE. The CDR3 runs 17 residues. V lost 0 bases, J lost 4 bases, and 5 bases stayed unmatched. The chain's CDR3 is CASSVAETSGGYNEQFF. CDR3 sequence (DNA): TGTGCCAGCAGCGTAGCTGAAACTAGCGGGGGGTACAATGAGCAGTTCTTC.

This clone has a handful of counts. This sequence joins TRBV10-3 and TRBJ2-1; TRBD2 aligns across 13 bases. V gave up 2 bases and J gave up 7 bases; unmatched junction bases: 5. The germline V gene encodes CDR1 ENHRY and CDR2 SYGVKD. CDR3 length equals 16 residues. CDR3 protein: CAISEIPTSGGNEQFF. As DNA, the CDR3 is TGTGCCATCAGTGAGATCCCGACTAGCGGGGGGAATGAGCAGTTCTTC.

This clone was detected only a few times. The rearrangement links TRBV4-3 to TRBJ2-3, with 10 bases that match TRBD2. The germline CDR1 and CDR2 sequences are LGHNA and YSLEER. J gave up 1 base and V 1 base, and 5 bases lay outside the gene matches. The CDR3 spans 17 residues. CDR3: CASSQVLTSGGTDTQYF. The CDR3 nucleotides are TGCGCCAGCAGCCAAGTCCTCACTAGCGGGGGCACAGATACGCAGTATTTT.

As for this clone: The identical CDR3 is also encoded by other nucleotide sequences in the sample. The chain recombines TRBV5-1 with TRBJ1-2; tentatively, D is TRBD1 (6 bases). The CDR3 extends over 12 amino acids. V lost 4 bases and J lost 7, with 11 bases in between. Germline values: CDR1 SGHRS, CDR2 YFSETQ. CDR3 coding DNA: TGCGCCAGCAGCCCGGACAGAACTGGCTACACCTTC. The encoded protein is CASSPDRTGYTF.

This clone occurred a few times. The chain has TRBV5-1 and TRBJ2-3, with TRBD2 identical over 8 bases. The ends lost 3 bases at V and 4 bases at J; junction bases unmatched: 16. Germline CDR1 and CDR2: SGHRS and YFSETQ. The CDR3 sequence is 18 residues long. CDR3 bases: TGCGCCAGCAGCTCCTTAGCGGGGACGAGCCTGGGGGCAGATACGCAGTATTTT. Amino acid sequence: CASSSLAGTSLGADTQYF. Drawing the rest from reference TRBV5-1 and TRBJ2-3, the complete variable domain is KAGVTQTPRYLIKTRGQQVTLSCSPISGHRSVSWYQQTPGQGLQFLFEYFSETQRNKGNFPGRFSGRQFSNSRSEMNVSTLELGDSALYLCASSSLAGTSLGADTQYFGPGTRLTVL.

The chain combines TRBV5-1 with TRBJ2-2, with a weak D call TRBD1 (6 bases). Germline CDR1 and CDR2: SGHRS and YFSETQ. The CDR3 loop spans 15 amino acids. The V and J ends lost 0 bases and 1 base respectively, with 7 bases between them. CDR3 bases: TGCGCCAGCAGCTTGGAACAGGGGAACACCGGGGAGCTGTTTTTT. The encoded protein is CASSLEQGNTGELFF.

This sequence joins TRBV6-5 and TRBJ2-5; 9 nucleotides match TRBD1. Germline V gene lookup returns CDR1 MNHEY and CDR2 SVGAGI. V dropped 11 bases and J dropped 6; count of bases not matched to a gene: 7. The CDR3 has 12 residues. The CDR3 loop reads CAAFDRGKTQYF. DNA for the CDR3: TGTGCCGCGTTCGACAGGGGGAAGACCCAGTACTTC.

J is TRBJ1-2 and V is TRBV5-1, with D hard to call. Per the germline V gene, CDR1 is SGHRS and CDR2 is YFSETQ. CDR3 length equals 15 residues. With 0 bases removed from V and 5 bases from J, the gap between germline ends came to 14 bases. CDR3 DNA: TGCGCCAGCAGCTTGGTCGAGGAACAGACGTATGGCTACACCTTC. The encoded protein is CASSLVEEQTYGYTF.

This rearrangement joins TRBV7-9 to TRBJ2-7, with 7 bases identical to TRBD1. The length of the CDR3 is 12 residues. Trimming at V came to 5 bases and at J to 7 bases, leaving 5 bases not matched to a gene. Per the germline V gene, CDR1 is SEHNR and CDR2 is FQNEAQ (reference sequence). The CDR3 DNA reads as TGTGCCAGCAGCCCCCCAGGGGGAGAGCAGTACTTC. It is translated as CASSPPGGEQYF.

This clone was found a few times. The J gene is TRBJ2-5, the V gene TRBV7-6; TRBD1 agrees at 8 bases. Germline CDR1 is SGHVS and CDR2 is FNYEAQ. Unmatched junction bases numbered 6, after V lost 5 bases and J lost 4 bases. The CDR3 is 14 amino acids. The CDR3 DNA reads TGTGCCAGCAGCCAGGGGGCCCTCTTAGAGACCCAGTACTTC. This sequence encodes CASSQGALLETQYF. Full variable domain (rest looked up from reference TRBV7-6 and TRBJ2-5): GAGVSQSPRYKVTKRGQDVALRCDPISGHVSLYWYRQALGQGPEFLTYFNYEAQQDKSGLPNDRFSAERPEGSISTLTIQRTEQRDSAMYRCASSQGALLETQYFGPGTRLLVL.

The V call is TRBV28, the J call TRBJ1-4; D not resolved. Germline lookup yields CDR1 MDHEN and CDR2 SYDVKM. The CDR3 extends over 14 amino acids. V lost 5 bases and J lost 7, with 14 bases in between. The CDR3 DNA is TGTGCCAGCAGTGCGTACAAGGGAGGTGAAAAACTGTTTTTT. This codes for CASSAYKGGEKLFF.

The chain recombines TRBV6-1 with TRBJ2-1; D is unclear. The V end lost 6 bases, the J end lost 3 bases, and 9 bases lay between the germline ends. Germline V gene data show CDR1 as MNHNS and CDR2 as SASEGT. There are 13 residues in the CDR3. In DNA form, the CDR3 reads TGTGCCAGCAGAGACACGTACTACAATGAGCAGTTCTTC. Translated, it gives CASRDTYYNEQFF.

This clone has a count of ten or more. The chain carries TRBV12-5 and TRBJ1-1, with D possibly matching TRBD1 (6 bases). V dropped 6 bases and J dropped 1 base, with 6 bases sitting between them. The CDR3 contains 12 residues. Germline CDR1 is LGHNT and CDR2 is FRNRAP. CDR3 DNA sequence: TGTGCTAGTGGACAGGGGAACACTGAAGCTTTCTTT. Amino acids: CASGQGNTEAFF.

CDR3 in amino acids: CASSPGDENTEAFF. The DNA for the CDR3 is TGCGCCAGCAGCCCCGGGGATGAAAACACTGAAGCTTTCTTT. The chain combines TRBV5-1 with TRBJ1-1, with D unresolved. Germline assignment: CDR1 SGHRS and CDR2 YFSETQ. V gave up 4 bases and J gave up 2 bases, with 12 bases separating them. The CDR3 has 14 amino acids. Combining the CDR3 with reference TRBV5-1 and TRBJ1-1 gives the whole variable domain KAGVTQTPRYLIKTRGQQVTLSCSPISGHRSVSWYQQTPGQGLQFLFEYFSETQRNKGNFPGRFSGRQFSNSRSEMNVSTLELGDSALYLCASSPGDENTEAFFGQGTRLTVV.

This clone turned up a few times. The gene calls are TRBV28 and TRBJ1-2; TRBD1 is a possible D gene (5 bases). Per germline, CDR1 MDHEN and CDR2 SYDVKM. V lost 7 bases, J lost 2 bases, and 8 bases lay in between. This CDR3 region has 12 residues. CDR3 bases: TGTGCCAGCATCGGGGGGAACTATGGCTACACCTTC. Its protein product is CASIGGNYGYTF.

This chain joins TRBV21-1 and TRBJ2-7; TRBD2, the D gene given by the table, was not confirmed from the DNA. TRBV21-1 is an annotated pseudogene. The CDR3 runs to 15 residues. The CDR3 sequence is CASSEAGGGGNEQYF. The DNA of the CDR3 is TGTGCCAGCAGCGAAGCCGGGGGCGGGGGCAACGAGCAGTACTTC.

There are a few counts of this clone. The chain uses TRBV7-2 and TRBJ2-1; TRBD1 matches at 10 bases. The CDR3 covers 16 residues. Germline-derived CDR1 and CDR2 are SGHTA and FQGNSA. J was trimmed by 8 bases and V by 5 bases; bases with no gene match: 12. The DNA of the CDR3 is TGTGCCAGCAGCGACTCCGGGACAGGGGTGGTAGATGAGCAGTTCTTC. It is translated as CASSDSGTGVVDEQFF.